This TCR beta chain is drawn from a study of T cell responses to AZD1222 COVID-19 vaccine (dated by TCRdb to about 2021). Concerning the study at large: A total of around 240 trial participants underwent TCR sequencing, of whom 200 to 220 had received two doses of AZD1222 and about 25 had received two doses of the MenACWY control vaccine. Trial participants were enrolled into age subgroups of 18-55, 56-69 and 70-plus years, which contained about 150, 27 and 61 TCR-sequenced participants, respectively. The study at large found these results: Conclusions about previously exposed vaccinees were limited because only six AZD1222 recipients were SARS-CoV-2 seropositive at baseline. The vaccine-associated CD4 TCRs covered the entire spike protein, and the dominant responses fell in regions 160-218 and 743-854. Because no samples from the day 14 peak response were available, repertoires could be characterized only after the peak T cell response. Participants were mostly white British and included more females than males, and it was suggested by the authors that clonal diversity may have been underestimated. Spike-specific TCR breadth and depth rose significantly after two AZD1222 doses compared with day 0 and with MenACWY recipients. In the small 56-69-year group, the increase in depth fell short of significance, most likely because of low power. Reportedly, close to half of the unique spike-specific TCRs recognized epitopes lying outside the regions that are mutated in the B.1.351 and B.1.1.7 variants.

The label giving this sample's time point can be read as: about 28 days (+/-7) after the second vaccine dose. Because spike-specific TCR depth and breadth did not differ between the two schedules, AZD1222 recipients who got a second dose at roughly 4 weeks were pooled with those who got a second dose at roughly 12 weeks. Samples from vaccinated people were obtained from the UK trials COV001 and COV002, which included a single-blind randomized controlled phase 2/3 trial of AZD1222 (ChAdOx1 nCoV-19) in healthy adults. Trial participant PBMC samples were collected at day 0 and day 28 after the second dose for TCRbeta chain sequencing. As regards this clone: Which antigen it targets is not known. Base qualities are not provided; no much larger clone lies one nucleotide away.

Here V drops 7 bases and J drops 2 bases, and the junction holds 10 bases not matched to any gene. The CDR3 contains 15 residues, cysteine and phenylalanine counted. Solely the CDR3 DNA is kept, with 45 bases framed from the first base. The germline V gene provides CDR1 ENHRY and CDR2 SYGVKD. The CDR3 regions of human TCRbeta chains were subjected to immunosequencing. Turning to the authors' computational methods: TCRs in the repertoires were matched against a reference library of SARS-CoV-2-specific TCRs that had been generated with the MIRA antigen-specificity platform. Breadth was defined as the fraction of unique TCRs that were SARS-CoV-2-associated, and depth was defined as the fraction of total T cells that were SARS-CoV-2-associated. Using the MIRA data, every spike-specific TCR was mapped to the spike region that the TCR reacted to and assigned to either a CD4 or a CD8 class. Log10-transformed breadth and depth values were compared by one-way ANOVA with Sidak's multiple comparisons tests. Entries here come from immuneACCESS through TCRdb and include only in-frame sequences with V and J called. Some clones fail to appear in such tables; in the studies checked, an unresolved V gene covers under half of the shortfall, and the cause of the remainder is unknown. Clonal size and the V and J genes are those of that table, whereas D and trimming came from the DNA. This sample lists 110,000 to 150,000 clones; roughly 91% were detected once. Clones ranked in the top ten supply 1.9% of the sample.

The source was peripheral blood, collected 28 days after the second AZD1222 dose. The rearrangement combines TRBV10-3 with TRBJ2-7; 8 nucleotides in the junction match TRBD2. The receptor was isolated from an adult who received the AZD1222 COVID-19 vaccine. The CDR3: CAIKSAGGITYEQYF. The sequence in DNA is TGTGCCATCAAGTCCGCGGGGGGCATTACCTACGAGCAGTACTTC.